One and the same sample provided the 9 T cell receptor beta chains below, sequenced in a study of T-cell reconstitution after alpha-beta-depleted transplantation in children. This sample's TCRbeta library carried unique molecular identifier barcodes. TCRdb reanalysed the PCR reads using MiXCR and keeps one entry per CDR3 protein. The sample includes around 450,000 distinct CDR3 sequences, under 12% of them seen just once. Here the sequenced sample was PBMCs, taken before TCRalphabeta/CD19-depleted stem cell transplant. The receptors here all came from a child aged 2-15 years with inherited bone marrow failure, due to receive a stem cell transplant.

This clonotype was observed a handful of times. The rearrangement links TRBV28 to TRBJ2-1; no clear D gene. Germline loops: CDR1 MDHEN, CDR2 SYDVKM. This CDR3 spans 15 amino acids. The V end was cut by 7 bases, the J end by 6 bases, with 19 bases between. DNA for the CDR3: TGTGCCAGCACCGAGCTAGACATCGTGAGCAATGAGCAGTTCTTC. Translating it yields CASTELDIVSNEQFF.

Regarding this clonotype: The germline gene is not matched at one end of the junction; a read error may be the cause. This chain links TRBV28 with TRBJ1-4; tentative D call: TRBD1 (6 bases). CDR1 is MDHEN and CDR2 is SYDVKM in the germline V gene. The CDR3 is 16 amino acids. This CDR3 reads CASSPPPGTTNEKLFF. CDR3 nucleotides: TGTGCCAGCAGTCCACCCCCCGGGACAACGAATGAAAAACTGTTTTTT.

The table lists this clonotype with a few counts. The rearrangement uses TRBV12-3 or TRBV12-4 and TRBJ1-1; D not certain. The V end was cut by 3 bases, the J end by 6 bases, with 8 bases between. CDR3 length: 12 amino acids. Here the CDR3 reads CASSLFLAEAFF. The CDR3 bases are TGTGCCAGCAGTTTGTTCCTAGCTGAAGCTTTCTTT.

At least ten counts were recorded for this clonotype. This sequence joins TRBV12-3 or TRBV12-4 and TRBJ1-2, with 9 bases matching TRBD1. The CDR3 is made up of 13 amino acids. With 6 bases clipped from V and 5 bases from J, the junction kept 4 bases outside the gene matches. CDR3 loop: CASRHDRGYGYTF. Here the CDR3 DNA reads TGTGCCAGCAGACACGACAGGGGGTATGGCTACACCTTC.

At least ten counts were recorded for this clonotype. The V call is TRBV5-1, the J call TRBJ1-1, with D unresolved. The V gene's germline CDR1 is SGHRS and CDR2 YFSETQ. V was shortened by 1 base and J by 1 base, with 11 bases between the two germline ends. This CDR3 is 15 amino acids long. The CDR3 protein is CASSLWEKENTEAFF. The CDR3 nucleotides read TGCGCCAGCAGCTTGTGGGAAAAAGAGAACACTGAAGCTTTCTTT. The full variable domain, its missing parts supplied by reference TRBV5-1 and TRBJ1-1, is KAGVTQTPRYLIKTRGQQVTLSCSPISGHRSVSWYQQTPGQGLQFLFEYFSETQRNKGNFPGRFSGRQFSNSRSEMNVSTLELGDSALYLCASSLWEKENTEAFFGQGTRLTVV.

This clonotype turned up a few times. The chain uses TRBV4-2 and TRBJ2-2; D is perhaps TRBD1 (5 bases). Per the germline V gene, CDR1 is LGHNA and CDR2 is YNFKEQ. The CDR3 totals 16 residues. Between the trimmed V and J ends, which lost 0 bases and 4 bases, there was a span of 12 bases. Here the CDR3 DNA reads TGTGCCAGCAGCCAAGAGGCAGGGATCGGCACCGGGGAGCTGTTTTTT. Translated: CASSQEAGIGTGELFF.

This clonotype was counted many times. The V gene is TRBV10-3, the J gene TRBJ1-4, with D tentatively TRBD1 (6 bases). V was trimmed by 11 bases and J by 4 bases, leaving 14 bases between them. Germline V gene lookup returns CDR1 ENHRY and CDR2 SYGVKD. CDR3 length: 13 amino acids. Here the CDR3 reads CAAGGDFNEKLFF. Here the CDR3 DNA reads TGTGCCGCGGGGGGCGACTTTAATGAAAAACTGTTTTTT.

This clonotype has just a few counts. The rearrangement links TRBV12-3 or TRBV12-4 to TRBJ2-1; 7 positions match TRBD1. V gave up 4 bases and J gave up 5 bases; unmatched junction bases: 5. The CDR3 is made up of 14 amino acids. This CDR3 is CASSSTTGNNEQFF. The CDR3 DNA reads as TGTGCCAGCAGTTCCACGACAGGGAACAATGAGCAGTTCTTC.

This clonotype was seen many times. The chain combines TRBV13 with TRBJ2-7; TRBD1 aligns across 8 bases. CDR1 and CDR2 from the germline V gene are PRHDT and FYEKMQ (reference sequence). The V gene end was trimmed by 5 bases and the J gene end by 6 bases; junction bases not matched to a gene: 9. This CDR3 comprises 14 residues. The CDR3 region is CASSQGQALGEQYF. CDR3 in DNA: TGTGCCAGCAGCCAGGGACAGGCCCTGGGCGAGCAGTACTTC.